Presented here are 18 T cell receptor beta chains from one specimen sequenced in a study of CD8+ T cells in alopecia areata. RNA was extracted and reverse transcribed into cDNA as the sequencing template. Here immunoSEQ multiplex PCR was the method, and the copy in TCRdb shows in-frame clones only, minus some. The repertoire consists of some 110,000 clones, with approximately 52% occurring once and the leading ten covering around 30%. Sample treatment: oral pan-JAK inhibitor, 5-10 mg twice daily. Material: CD8+ T cells sorted from blood, obtained at week 4, from a patient treated with tofacitinib. The receptors here all came from a human donor with alopecia areata.

The genes are TRBV18 and TRBJ2-7; TRBD1 might be the D (6 bases). The CDR3 is 14 residues long. V shed 2 bases and J shed 5 bases, with 13 bases lying between them. Germline V gene sequence: CDR1 KGHSH, CDR2 LQKENI. Written as DNA, the CDR3 is TGTGCCAGCTCACCAACGGCAGCAGGGGACGAGCAGTACTTC. Translation: CASSPTAAGDEQYF.

This chain uses TRBV12-5 with TRBJ2-5; D ambiguous. The CDR3 is made up of 13 amino acids. V dropped 6 bases and J dropped 1 base, with 9 bases sitting between them. The germline CDR1 and CDR2 sequences are LGHNT and FRNRAP. CDR3 DNA: TGTGCTAGTGGCCGCCGACTCCAAGAGACCCAGTACTTC. Translated, it gives CASGRRLQETQYF.

V usage is TRBV5-1 and J usage is TRBJ2-3; the D is unclear. Germline assignment: CDR1 SGHRS and CDR2 YFSETQ. The V and J ends lost 0 bases and 3 bases respectively, with 5 bases between them. This CDR3 comprises 13 residues. The CDR3 loop is CASSLGATDTQYF. Here the CDR3 DNA reads TGCGCCAGCAGCTTGGGAGCGACAGATACGCAGTATTTT.

Only one count was recorded for this clone. The rearrangement uses TRBV7-9 and TRBJ2-3; D perhaps matches TRBD1 (5 bases). Germline lookup yields CDR1 SEHNR and CDR2 FQNEAQ (reference sequence). Trimming took off 7 bases at V and 2 bases at J, with 13 bases between the two ends. This CDR3 contains 14 residues. This CDR3 is CASIVARDTDTQYF. The DNA for the CDR3 is TGTGCCAGCATCGTGGCCAGGGACACAGATACGCAGTATTTT.

This clone was seen repeatedly, ten times or more. The rearrangement uses TRBV27 and TRBJ2-1; maybe TRBD2 (5 bases). V was cut by 9 bases and J by 9 bases, with 12 bases left in between. Germline V lookup: CDR1 MNHEY, CDR2 SMNVEV (reference sequence). The CDR3 sequence is 11 residues long. CDR3 DNA sequence: TGTGCCAGTCTTCAAGGGAGTGAGCAGTTCTTC. Protein: CASLQGSEQFF.

As concerns this clone: The identical CDR3 is also encoded by other nucleotide sequences in the sample. The V gene is TRBV29-1, the J gene TRBJ1-2; possibly TRBD1 for D (5 bases). CDR3 size: 13 residues. Germline CDR1 and CDR2: SQVTM and ANQGSEA. V lost 4 bases and J 2 bases, leaving 11 bases between the germline ends. CDR3 region: CSVVGGSNYGYTF. The CDR3 DNA reads as TGCAGCGTTGTCGGGGGTAGCAACTATGGCTACACCTTC.

As concerns this clone: Additional DNA sequences in this sample encode the identical CDR3. The chain links TRBV30 to TRBJ1-2, with D hard to call. Germline CDR1 and CDR2: GTSNPN and SVGIG (reference sequence). This CDR3 has 13 residues. Trimming took off 0 bases at V and 4 bases at J, with 9 bases between the two ends. The CDR3 spells CAWSVPGIYGYTF. CDR3 in DNA: TGTGCCTGGAGTGTACCTGGAATCTATGGCTACACCTTC.

This clone has a handful of counts. J is TRBJ1-5 and V is TRBV30; D is unclear. The CDR3 length is 14 residues. The germline V gene has CDR1 GTSNPN and CDR2 SVGIG (reference sequence). With 6 bases removed from V and 1 base from J, the gap between germline ends came to 13 bases. The CDR3 is CACSGLLSNQPQHF. CDR3 nucleotide sequence: TGTGCCTGTTCTGGACTCCTGAGCAATCAGCCCCAGCATTTT. Filled out from reference TRBV30 and TRBJ1-5, the complete variable domain reads SQTIHQWPATLVQPVGSPLSLECTVEGTSNPNLYWYRQAAGRGLQLLFYSVGIGQISSEVPQNLSASRPQDRQFILSSKKLLLSDSGFYLCACSGLLSNQPQHFGDGTRLSIL.

This chain joins TRBV30 and TRBJ1-3; 7 nucleotides align to TRBD1. CDR1 is GTSNPN, CDR2 SVGIG, per germline (reference sequence). The CDR3 runs to 14 residues. The ends lost 1 base at V and 0 bases at J; junction bases unmatched: 0. The CDR3: CAWSEGASGNTIYF. CDR3 nucleotides: TGTGCCTGGAGTGAGGGGGCCTCTGGAAACACCATATATTTT.

This clone turned up a few times. V is TRBV27 and J is TRBJ2-5; possibly TRBD1 for D (5 bases). The CDR3 loop spans 12 amino acids. V gave up 2 bases and J gave up 4 bases, with 5 bases separating them. CDR1 and CDR2 (germline): MNHEY, SMNVEV (reference sequence). Here the CDR3 DNA reads TGTGCCAGCAGTTTACAGGGAGAGACCCAGTACTTC. Protein: CASSLQGETQYF.

The V gene is TRBV7-9, the J gene TRBJ1-3; D unresolved. This CDR3 spans 14 amino acids. The germline V and J ends were trimmed by 6 bases and 1 base, with 10 bases remaining between them. The germline gives CDR1 SEHNR, CDR2 FQNEAQ (reference sequence). As DNA, the CDR3 is TGTGCCAGCAGGCCCGGAGGTTCTGGAAACACCATATATTTT. Translating gives CASRPGGSGNTIYF. Based on the CDR3 plus reference TRBV7-9 and TRBJ1-3, the full variable domain is DTGVSQNPRHKITKRGQNVTFRCDPISEHNRLYWYRQTLGQGPEFLTYFQNEAQLEKSRLLSDRFSAERPKGSFSTLEIQRTEQGDSAMYLCASRPGGSGNTIYFGEGSWLTVV.

The chain employs TRBV30 and TRBJ2-1; D unresolved. This CDR3 has 11 residues. The germline V and J ends were trimmed by 8 bases and 4 bases, with 9 bases remaining between them. Germline loops: CDR1 GTSNPN, CDR2 SVGIG (reference sequence). CDR3 region: CAHRTYNEQFF. The CDR3 bases are TGTGCCCATAGGACGTACAATGAGCAGTTCTTC.

The J gene is TRBJ2-1, the V gene TRBV5-1; tentative D call: TRBD1 (5 bases). The ends were cut back, 0 bases at V and 8 bases at J, with 12 bases in the middle. The germline V gene has CDR1 SGHRS and CDR2 YFSETQ. The CDR3 runs to 14 residues. Here the CDR3 DNA reads TGCGCCAGCAGCTTGGCGGACACCCGGGATGAGCAGTTCTTC. Translation: CASSLADTRDEQFF.

This clone was seen a few times. V is TRBV29-1 and J is TRBJ2-3; perhaps TRBD2 as D (6 bases). This CDR3 contains 17 residues. V lost 0 bases and J lost 3, with 19 bases in between. Germline CDR1 SQVTM, CDR2 ANQGSEA. CDR3 residues: CSVEELRRGRGTDTQYF. DNA of the CDR3: TGCAGCGTTGAAGAATTACGGAGGGGACGGGGTACAGATACGCAGTATTTT.

The chain combines TRBV7-9 with TRBJ2-5, with D uncertain. Trimming cost V 2 bases and J 5 bases, with 12 bases left between them. The CDR3 contains 14 residues. CDR1 is SEHNR and CDR2 is FQNEAQ in the germline V gene (reference sequence). CDR3 sequence reads: CASSLIASKETQYF. The DNA of the CDR3 is TGTGCCAGCAGCTTAATCGCGAGCAAGGAGACCCAGTACTTC.

The chain combines TRBV5-1 with TRBJ2-1, with TRBD2 matching over 9 bases. The CDR3 consists of 15 residues. Trimming took 3 bases from V and 3 from J; bases not matched to a gene: 4. Germline CDR1 is SGHRS and CDR2 is YFSETQ. The CDR3 loop reads CASSSSTSGYNEQFF. CDR3 bases: TGCGCCAGCAGCTCATCGACTAGCGGCTACAATGAGCAGTTCTTC.

V and J are TRBV29-1 and TRBJ2-4; the D gene is possibly TRBD1 (5 bases). The CDR3 consists of 13 residues. V shed 4 bases and J shed 15 bases, with 22 bases lying between them. Germline CDR1 SQVTM, CDR2 ANQGSEA. Here the CDR3 DNA reads TGCAGCGTTGGGGAAGCAAACAACAGGTCTCGGTACTTC. It encodes CSVGEANNRSRYF. Full variable domain (remainder filled in from reference TRBV29-1 and TRBJ2-4): SAVISQKPSRDICQRGTSLTIQCQVDSQVTMMFWYRQQPGQSLTLIATANQGSEATYESGFVIDKFPISRPNLTFSTLTVSNMSPEDSSIYLCSVGEANNRSRYFGAGTRLSVL.

The table lists this clone with a few counts. This chain connects TRBV28 to TRBJ1-1; TRBD1 is a possible D gene (5 bases). This CDR3 has 11 amino acids. Trimming cost V 11 bases and J 1 base, with 8 bases left between them. The germline CDR1 and CDR2 sequences are MDHEN and SYDVKM. CDR3: CASTENTEAFF. In nucleotides, the CDR3 is TGTGCCTCGACAGAGAACACTGAAGCTTTCTTT. Variable domain in full (rest from reference TRBV28 and TRBJ1-1): DVKVTQSSRYLVKRTGEKVFLECVQDMDHENMFWYRQDPGLGLRLIYFSYDVKMKEKGDIPEGYSVSREKKERFSLILESASTNQTSMYLCASTENTEAFFGQGTRLTVV.